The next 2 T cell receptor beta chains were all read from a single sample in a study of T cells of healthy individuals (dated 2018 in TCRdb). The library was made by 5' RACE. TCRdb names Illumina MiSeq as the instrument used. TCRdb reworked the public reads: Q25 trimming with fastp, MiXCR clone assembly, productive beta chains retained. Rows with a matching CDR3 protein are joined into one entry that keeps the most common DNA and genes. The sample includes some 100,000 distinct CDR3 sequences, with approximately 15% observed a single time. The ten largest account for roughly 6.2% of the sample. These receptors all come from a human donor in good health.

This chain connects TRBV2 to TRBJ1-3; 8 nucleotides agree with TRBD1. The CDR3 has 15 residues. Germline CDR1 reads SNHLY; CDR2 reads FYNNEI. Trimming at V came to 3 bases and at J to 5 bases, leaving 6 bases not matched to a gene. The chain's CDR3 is CASSDGQGDRNTIYF. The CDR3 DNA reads TGTGCCAGCAGTGATGGACAGGGCGATAGAAACACCATATATTTT.

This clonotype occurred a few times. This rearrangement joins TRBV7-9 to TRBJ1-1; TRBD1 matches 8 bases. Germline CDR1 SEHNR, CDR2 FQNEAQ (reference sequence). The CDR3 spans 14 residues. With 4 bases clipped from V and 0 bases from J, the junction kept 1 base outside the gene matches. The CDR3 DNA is TGTGCCAGCAGCTCACAGGGGGTGAACACTGAAGCTTTCTTT. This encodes CASSSQGVNTEAFF.